This T cell receptor beta chain was sequenced during a study of blood T cell repertoires in COVID-19. Study-wide context: Both acute and convalescent COVID-19 samples were obtained from the United States, Italy and Spain.

Germline CDR1 reads SGHVS; CDR2 reads FNYEAQ. This CDR3 region has 16 residues. Trimming removed 5 bases from V and 2 bases from J; junction bases left unmatched: 4. Original processing methods: It was from reference gene primer amplification that nucleated cell counts were estimated. This table comes from immunoSEQ multiplex PCR, and its TCRdb copy is limited to in-frame clones, with some not included. V, J and clone size are those of that table, while D and trimming were read from the DNA. The data contain 250,000 to 350,000 clones, about 86% of them singletons. The sample was peripheral blood. The rearrangement uses TRBV7-6 and TRBJ1-4; TRBD1 aligns across 11 bases. The origin of this receptor is a woman aged 25 to 39 who had recovered from COVID-19. The DNA of the CDR3 is TGTGCCAGCAGCCCCGGACAGGGGGCCACTAATGAAAAACTGTTTTTT. Amino acids: CASSPGQGATNEKLFF.